This T cell receptor beta chain is drawn from a study of blood T cell repertoires in COVID-19. Looking at the study overall: Researchers got acute and convalescent COVID-19 samples from the United States, Italy and Spain. Nucleic acid was either cDNA or gDNA, and it came from T cells, B-cell-depleted T cells, or PBMCs.

In the original analysis: Estimation of nucleated cell counts was performed using reference gene primer amplification. The repertoire was sequenced with immunoSEQ multiplex PCR; TCRdb's copy has only in-frame clones and lacks some. The V and J calls and clone size are taken from that table; D and trimming were inferred from the DNA. The table lists roughly 100,000 clones, approximately 84% of them singletons. Germline CDR1 reads SGHDT; CDR2 reads YYEEEE. V gave up 4 bases and J gave up 3 bases; unmatched junction bases: 10. The CDR3 consists of 16 residues. The material sequenced was peripheral blood. This TCR derives from a human donor in a cohort sampled during active COVID-19. The rearrangement uses TRBV5-6 and TRBJ2-1, with 7 nucleotides matching TRBD2. Written as DNA, the CDR3 is TGTGCCAGCAGCCCCCGGGCGGGGGTACGCTACAATGAGCAGTTCTTC. Translating it yields CASSPRAGVRYNEQFF. Full variable domain (outside the CDR3, taken from reference TRBV5-6 and TRBJ2-1): DAGVTQSPTHLIKTRGQQVTLRCSPKSGHDTVSWYQQALGQGPQFIFQYYEEEERQRGNFPDRFSGHQFPNYSSELNVNALLLGDSALYLCASSPRAGVRYNEQFFGPGTRLTVL.